This T cell receptor (beta chain) stems from a study of T cell repertoires in cytomegalovirus infection. Study-wide context: Both CMV infection and a matching HLA type were indicated by public TCR beta signatures.

Worth noting for this clonotype: The antigen is undetermined.

Trimming at V came to 7 bases and at J to 3 bases, leaving 13 bases not matched to a gene. The CDR3 has 16 residues. Germline CDR1 reads SQVTM; CDR2 reads ANQGSEA. TCRdb called the reads again in MiXCR, with one record for every CDR3 protein. The repertoire consists of under 300,000 distinct CDR3 sequences, with approximately 15% occurring once and the leading ten covering less than 60%. Points from the study as a whole: There were HLA-C-restricted CMV-specific TCR beta clonotypes dominating the ex vivo response.

The chain uses TRBV29-1 and TRBJ1-4, with 8 bases fitting TRBD1. The receptor's source is a human donor in good health (CMV status not recorded). Some clones in this sample may be carry-over from other donors' samples. The sequencing sample was made of CD8+ T cells from PBMCs. The CDR3 coding sequence is TGCAGCGCCACGGGACAGGAGTCAACCGCTAATGAAAAACTGTTTTTT. Its translation: CSATGQESTANEKLFF.